This T cell receptor (beta chain) originates from a study of response to subunit inactivated influenza vaccine. General study findings and limits: It was suggested by the authors that few new T cells are recruited by each seasonal influenza vaccination.

TCRdb itself ran the RT-PCR reads through MiXCR, one entry per CDR3 protein. The sample includes some 600,000 distinct CDR3 sequences, 13% to 15% of them seen just once. Many counts were recorded for this clonotype. What it binds is unknown. The CDR3 consists of 13 residues. Trimming stripped 5 bases from V and 3 bases from J, with 11 bases between. Germline V gene data show CDR1 as SEHNR and CDR2 as FQNEAQ (reference sequence). The TCR sequence derives from a man aged 50 to 60 who received an inactivated influenza vaccine. Sequences were derived from PBMCs from blood, sampled less than 15 days before vaccination. This chain joins TRBV7-9 and TRBJ2-7; D not resolved. The CDR3 is CASSPLTVYEQYF. CDR3 DNA sequence: TGTGCCAGCAGCCCCCTGACGGTCTACGAGCAGTACTTC.